This entry concerns a single T cell receptor (beta chain). These data originate in a study of blood T cell repertoires in COVID-19. For the study at large: COVID-19 samples, acute and convalescent, were from the United States, Italy and Spain.

V was shortened by 6 bases and J by 4 bases, with 15 bases between the two germline ends. Germline V gene data show CDR1 as MNHNS and CDR2 as SASEGT. This CDR3 is built from 14 residues. Data came from immunoSEQ multiplex PCR; TCRdb stores just in-frame clones and leaves some out. The sample lists 300,000 to 450,000 clones, 85% seen once, with about 3.6% in the top ten. This chain links TRBV6-1 with TRBJ1-1, with D possibly matching TRBD1 (6 bases). The sequencing sample was made of peripheral blood. This sequence originates from a woman between 18 and 29 years old with acute or convalescent COVID-19. The CDR3 loop is CASRAGGGGTEAFF. The CDR3 DNA reads as TGTGCCAGCAGAGCGGGGGGGGGCGGCACTGAAGCTTTCTTT.